The clone carrying this TCR beta chain was seen only a few times. The target antigen is unknown. This sample is drawn from a study of identical twins. The V and J ends lost 8 bases and 0 bases, in that order; junction bases with no gene match: 7. CDR1 KGHSH and CDR2 LQKENI come from the germline V gene. The CDR3 loop spans 16 amino acids. MiXCR was run by TCRdb on the 5' RACE reads, yielding one entry per CDR3 protein. Here the sample spans roughly 1,500,000 distinct CDR3 sequences, about 32% being singletons. The study's findings and limits: Clonotypes of the beta chain that were abundant in cord blood carried fewer insertions (memory repertoires showed none).

The sequence was obtained from a newborn girl in good health. The J gene is TRBJ2-6, the V gene TRBV18; 7 bases are a match to TRBD1. Sequencing was done on a sample of cord blood. Written as DNA, the CDR3 is TGTGCCAGCCACAGGGGTTTTCGCTCTGGGGCCAACGTCCTGACTTTC. It codes for CASHRGFRSGANVLTF.